These 26 T cell receptor beta chains were all obtained from the same sample, sequenced in a study of blood T cell repertoires in COVID-19. Generated by immunoSEQ multiplex PCR, the TCRdb table keeps only in-frame clones and is missing some. The sample includes 200,000 to 300,000 clones, around 84% seen only once; the top ten take 4.2%. Sequenced: peripheral blood. All receptors derive from a man aged 55 to 70 with acute or convalescent COVID-19.

The chain couples TRBV6-2 or TRBV6-3 to TRBJ2-5; 14 bases map to TRBD2. CDR3 size: 15 residues. V shed 6 bases and J 5 bases; nucleotides not matched to a gene: 5. CDR1 is MNHEY, CDR2 SVGEGT, per germline. As DNA, the CDR3 is TGTGCCAGCAGCCGGACTAGCGGGGGGACGGAGACCCAGTACTTC. Its protein is CASSRTSGGTETQYF.

This rearrangement joins TRBV28 to TRBJ2-7; 7 bases map to TRBD2. CDR1 and CDR2 from the germline V gene are MDHEN and SYDVKM. Trimming cost V 5 bases and J 7 bases; bases outside gene matches: 8. This CDR3 comprises 13 residues. The CDR3 spells CASSLGTTREQYF. CDR3 bases: TGTGCCAGCAGTCTCGGGACTACCAGGGAGCAGTACTTC. Full variable domain (missing parts from reference TRBV28 and TRBJ2-7): DVKVTQSSRYLVKRTGEKVFLECVQDMDHENMFWYRQDPGLGLRLIYFSYDVKMKEKGDIPEGYSVSREKKERFSLILESASTNQTSMYLCASSLGTTREQYFGPGTRLTVT.

V and J are TRBV3-1 (or the pseudogene TRBV3-2) and TRBJ2-7; the D is unclear. CDR3 length: 13 residues. V shed 5 bases and J shed 7 bases, with 15 bases lying between them. CDR1 LGHDT and CDR2 YNNKEL come from the germline V gene (reference sequence). CDR3 loop: CASSKSLIPEQYF. The DNA of the CDR3 is TGTGCCAGCAGCAAGTCACTGATCCCTGAGCAGTACTTC.

The chain couples TRBV4-2 to TRBJ1-3; 11 bases align to TRBD1. Germline V gene lookup returns CDR1 LGHNA and CDR2 YNFKEQ. The ends lost 4 bases at V and 1 base at J; junction bases unmatched: 3. The CDR3 consists of 16 residues. The CDR3 here is CASSLGQGASGNTIYF. Written as DNA, the CDR3 is TGTGCCAGCAGCCTTGGACAGGGGGCGTCTGGAAACACCATATATTTT.

The CDR3 spells CAITNRGADTEAFF. CDR3 bases: TGTGCCATCACTAACAGGGGCGCGGACACTGAAGCTTTCTTT. The chain recombines TRBV10-3 with TRBJ1-1, with 7 positions matching TRBD1. The V gene's germline CDR1 is ENHRY and CDR2 SYGVKD. V lost 7 bases, J lost 3 bases, and 8 bases stayed unmatched. The CDR3 is 14 amino acids.

This chain joins TRBV9 and TRBJ1-1, with a tentative D call TRBD1 (6 bases). The germline CDR1 and CDR2 sequences are SGDLS and YYNGEE. This CDR3 region has 15 residues. Trimming shortened V by 4 bases and J by 3 bases, and 16 bases separated the two germline ends. CDR3: CASSRTARGDTEAFF. CDR3 coding DNA: TGTGCCAGCAGCAGGACAGCCCGGGGGGACACTGAAGCTTTCTTT.

This clone has just one count. The chain carries TRBV10-3 and TRBJ2-3; tentative D call: TRBD1 (6 bases). V was trimmed by 6 bases and J by 2 bases, leaving 15 bases between them. The germline CDR1 and CDR2 sequences are ENHRY and SYGVKD. The CDR3 contains 15 residues. Written as DNA, the CDR3 is TGTGCCATCAGGGACCGGGACACCCTCACAGATACGCAGTATTTT. Translating gives CAIRDRDTLTDTQYF.

The J gene is TRBJ1-1, the V gene TRBV9, with a weak D call TRBD1 (5 bases). CDR3 size: 16 residues. V was trimmed by 0 bases and J by 3 bases, leaving 15 bases between them. Germline CDR1 is SGDLS and CDR2 is YYNGEE. The CDR3 DNA sequence: TGTGCCAGCAGCGTAGGGGGCAACAACAGGCACACTGAAGCTTTCTTT. This codes for CASSVGGNNRHTEAFF.

This clone was detected once. Other nucleotide sequences in the sample specify the same CDR3. This chain links TRBV27 with TRBJ2-2; the D gene is possibly TRBD2 (7 bases). Germline V lookup: CDR1 MNHEY, CDR2 SMNVEV (reference sequence). V was shortened by 2 bases and J by 3 bases, with 10 bases between the two germline ends. CDR3 length equals 15 residues. CDR3 amino acids: CASSLRGRDTGELFF. The CDR3 bases are TGTGCCAGCAGTTTAAGGGGGAGGGACACCGGGGAGCTGTTTTTT.

The chain couples TRBV7-3 to TRBJ2-3, with 7 bases fitting TRBD2. Trimming took 2 bases from V and 4 from J; bases not matched to a gene: 3. CDR1 and CDR2 (germline): SGHTA, FQGTGA. This CDR3 spans 14 amino acids. This CDR3 reads CASSLAGAPDTQYF. CDR3 DNA sequence: TGTGCCAGCAGCTTAGCGGGAGCCCCAGATACGCAGTATTTT. Filled out from reference TRBV7-3 and TRBJ2-3, the complete variable domain reads GAGVSQTPSNKVTEKGKYVELRCDPISGHTALYWYRQSLGQGPEFLIYFQGTGAADDSGLPNDRFFAVRPEGSVSTLKIQRTERGDSAVYLCASSLAGAPDTQYFGPGTRLTVL.

This clone was recorded once. V usage is TRBV3-1 (or the pseudogene TRBV3-2) and J usage is TRBJ2-7; 8 nucleotides align to TRBD1. The ends lost 5 bases at V and 2 bases at J; junction bases unmatched: 8. The CDR3 loop spans 15 amino acids. Per the germline V gene, CDR1 is LGHDT and CDR2 is YNNKEL (reference sequence). This CDR3 reads CASSAPGTGTYEQYF. The CDR3 region has the DNA TGTGCCAGCAGCGCTCCCGGGACAGGTACCTACGAGCAGTACTTC.

The V call is TRBV6-4, the J call TRBJ1-5; 8 bases map to TRBD1. Germline CDR1 reads MRHNA; CDR2 reads SNTAGT. V lost 4 bases to trimming and J lost 5 bases; unmatched junction nucleotides: 4. CDR3 length: 14 amino acids. The CDR3 region is CASSGLGQDQPQHF. The CDR3 nucleotides are TGTGCCAGCAGTGGGTTGGGACAGGATCAGCCCCAGCATTTT.

The gene calls are TRBV27 and TRBJ2-3; D is ambiguous. Germline V gene lookup returns CDR1 MNHEY and CDR2 SMNVEV (reference sequence). The length of the CDR3 is 12 residues. V was cut by 10 bases and J by 9 bases, with 17 bases left in between. CDR3 protein: CANTTTRGTQYF. The CDR3 DNA reads TGTGCCAACACCACTACGAGAGGCACGCAGTATTTT.

This clone has only a few counts. The rearrangement uses TRBV27 and TRBJ2-2; 8 bases fit TRBD2. The CDR3 totals 16 residues. The germline CDR1 and CDR2 sequences are MNHEY and SMNVEV (reference sequence). V trimming: 5 bases; J trimming: 5 bases; junction bases outside the gene matches: 10. The CDR3 sequence is CASSPAGGAGTGELFF. The CDR3 bases are TGTGCCAGCAGTCCCGCCGGGGGGGCAGGAACCGGGGAGCTGTTTTTT.

Here the CDR3 DNA reads TGTGCCAGCACCGTGCTCGGCGGGGGCAATGAGCAGTTCTTC. Amino acid sequence: CASTVLGGGNEQFF. The V call is TRBV6-5, the J call TRBJ2-1, with 7 bases matching TRBD2. From germline, CDR1 is MNHEY and CDR2 SVGAGI. J lost 6 bases, V lost 7 bases, and 9 bases had no gene match. The CDR3 runs 14 residues.

The genes are TRBV19 and TRBJ1-2, with 10 positions matching TRBD1. Germline CDR1 and CDR2: LNHDA and SQIVND (reference sequence). The CDR3 loop spans 17 amino acids. V dropped 4 bases and J dropped 2; count of bases not matched to a gene: 10. CDR3 sequence: CASSTTGTGVYNYGYTF. CDR3 in DNA: TGTGCCAGTAGTACAACCGGGACAGGGGTCTACAACTATGGCTACACCTTC.

The chain has TRBV18 and TRBJ1-6; 10 bases are a match to TRBD1. V lost 0 bases and J lost 7; bases outside the gene matches: 3. CDR3 length equals 16 residues. The germline gives CDR1 KGHSH, CDR2 LQKENI. CDR3 residues: CASSPPGTGVNSPLHF. The CDR3 DNA is TGTGCCAGCTCACCACCGGGGACAGGGGTCAATTCACCCCTCCACTTT.

In this sample, this clone turned up a few times. The V gene is TRBV10-3, the J gene TRBJ1-2, with TRBD1 matching over 7 bases. This CDR3 comprises 11 residues. V dropped 11 bases and J dropped 7; count of bases not matched to a gene: 7. From germline, CDR1 is ENHRY and CDR2 SYGVKD. The CDR3 region is CASRGDSGYTF. In nucleotides, the CDR3 is TGTGCCTCCAGGGGGGATAGTGGCTACACCTTC.

V gene TRBV27 combines with J gene TRBJ1-1; D is unclear. Deletions cut 4 bases from V and 5 bases from J, with 11 bases between. Germline lookup yields CDR1 MNHEY and CDR2 SMNVEV (reference sequence). The length of the CDR3 is 13 residues. The CDR3 reads CASSSPLSTEAFF. The CDR3 nucleotides are TGTGCCAGCAGTTCACCACTAAGTACTGAAGCTTTCTTT.

The CDR3, as DNA: TGTGCCACCTACGACAGGGGTGCGAACACCGGGGAGCTGTTTTTT. Translation: CATYDRGANTGELFF. This rearrangement joins TRBV6-5 to TRBJ2-2; 8 bases fit TRBD1. J was trimmed by 0 bases and V by 10 bases; bases with no gene match: 7. The CDR3 is made up of 15 amino acids. CDR1 MNHEY and CDR2 SVGAGI come from the germline V gene.

The gene calls are TRBV9 and TRBJ2-6; D gene ambiguous. The length of the CDR3 is 17 residues. V was shortened by 1 base and J by 1 base, with 12 bases between the two germline ends. Germline V gene lookup returns CDR1 SGDLS and CDR2 YYNGEE. CDR3 sequence reads: CASSVNGQTSGANVLTF. CDR3 coding DNA: TGTGCCAGCAGCGTAAATGGCCAGACTTCTGGGGCCAACGTCCTGACTTTC.

The chain combines TRBV12-3 or TRBV12-4 with TRBJ1-2; D is possibly TRBD1 (5 bases). This CDR3 is 12 amino acids long. The ends were cut back, 2 bases at V and 7 bases at J, with 8 bases in the middle. CDR3 sequence: CASSLQGSGYTF. The CDR3 DNA is TGTGCCAGCAGTTTACAGGGTTCTGGCTACACCTTC.

The chain carries TRBV29-1 and TRBJ2-7; tentative D call: TRBD2 (5 bases). The V end was cut by 5 bases, the J end by 0 bases, with 11 bases between. CDR3 length: 13 amino acids. Germline V gene sequence: CDR1 SQVTM, CDR2 ANQGSEA. The CDR3 reads CSVYLTNSYEQYF. The CDR3 region has the DNA TGCAGCGTTTATTTGACTAACTCCTACGAGCAGTACTTC.

The chain uses TRBV11-3 and TRBJ2-2, with 7 bases aligning to TRBD2. The germline V gene has CDR1 SGHNT and CDR2 YENEEA. The CDR3 totals 15 residues. The ends lost 5 bases at V and 5 bases at J; junction bases unmatched: 8. In DNA, the CDR3 is TGTGCCAGCAGCCCCTCTAGCGGCCGAACCGGGGAGCTGTTTTTT. This encodes CASSPSSGRTGELFF.

As regards this clone: The same CDR3 is also encoded by other DNA sequences in this sample. The rearrangement links TRBV18 to TRBJ2-7; 10 bases map to TRBD1. The germline V gene has CDR1 KGHSH and CDR2 LQKENI. The ends lost 6 bases at V and 2 bases at J; junction bases unmatched: 4. There are 14 residues in the CDR3. This chain's CDR3 is CASSPGTGAYEQYF. Here the CDR3 DNA reads TGTGCCAGCTCCCCCGGGACAGGGGCCTACGAGCAGTACTTC.

CDR3 coding DNA: TGTGCCAGCAGTTCAGGGGGCTACACTGAAGCTTTCTTT. Amino acid sequence: CASSSGGYTEAFF. This sequence joins TRBV12-3 or TRBV12-4 and TRBJ1-1; 8 bases fit TRBD1. Trimming at V came to 4 bases and at J to 3 bases, leaving 1 base not matched to a gene. This CDR3 spans 13 amino acids.